This T cell receptor (beta chain) derives from a study of technical replicates of blood from a handful of donors. V was cut by 3 bases and J by 2 bases, with 7 bases left in between. The CDR3 runs 14 residues. The germline gives CDR1 SEHNR, CDR2 FQNEAQ (reference sequence). This table comes from immunoSEQ multiplex PCR, and its TCRdb copy is limited to in-frame clones, with some not included. The table includes 72,000 or so clones, just under 95% detected once. This receptor was obtained from a human donor in good health. Sequences were obtained from T cells isolated from PBMCs. The genes are TRBV7-9 and TRBJ2-2; D may be TRBD2 (5 bases). DNA for the CDR3: TGTGCCAGCAGCTTCGGGGAAAACACCGGGGAGCTGTTTTTT. Its protein product is CASSFGENTGELFF.